This TCR beta chain was documented in a study of shared clonotypes between healthy human individuals. This clone was detected only once. There were no recent acute infections or vaccinations among the donors, who were healthy HIV-negative adults. Method: immunoSEQ multiplex PCR; TCRdb's copy keeps in-frame clones and lacks some. The data contain 190,000 or so clones, around 63% of them seen just once; the ten biggest clones take up roughly a tenth. The CDR3 covers 15 residues. V lost 5 bases and J 6 bases, leaving 17 bases between the germline ends. Germline V CDR1 and CDR2: SGHTA, FQGNSA. The TCR originated in a man aged 30 to 39 in good health. Sequencing used memory CD4+ T cells sorted from blood. Subset specified: CD45RA-negative fraction. V is TRBV7-2 and J is TRBJ1-5, with D perhaps TRBD1 (5 bases). CDR3 nucleotide sequence: TGTGCCAGCAGCCATGCCTCCAGGGCGGGTCAGCCCCAGCATTTT. Protein product: CASSHASRAGQPQHF. Supplemented by reference TRBV7-2 and TRBJ1-5, the full variable domain reads GAGVSQSPSNKVTEKGKDVELRCDPISGHTALYWYRQSLGQGLEFLIYFQGNSAPDKSGLPSDRFSAERTGGSVSTLTIQRTQQEDSAVYLCASSHASRAGQPQHFGDGTRLSIL.